This TCR beta chain is drawn from a study of blood T cell repertoires in COVID-19. About the research overall: Sites across the United States, Italy and Spain contributed samples from acute and convalescent COVID-19. The cDNA or gDNA used as material had been derived from T cells, B-cell-depleted T cells, or PBMCs.

This table comes from immunoSEQ multiplex PCR, and its TCRdb copy is limited to in-frame clones, with some not included. The sample holds approximately 160,000 clones; less than 90% are singletons and the top ten take under 4.5%. CDR3 length equals 15 residues. Trimming pared 5 bases from V and 8 bases from J, leaving 18 bases between. Germline V gives CDR1 MDHEN, CDR2 SYDVKM. Recovered participants had two consecutive negative NP/OP PCR tests, healthcare professional clearance, or symptom resolution. The rearrangement links TRBV28 to TRBJ1-4; D unclear. This sequence originates from a woman aged 50 to 65 who had recovered from COVID-19. Sequences were obtained from PBMCs or T cells enriched from blood (not recorded which). CDR3: CASSLYGELREKLFF. The CDR3 DNA reads TGTGCCAGCAGTCTATACGGGGAACTAAGGGAAAAACTGTTTTTT.